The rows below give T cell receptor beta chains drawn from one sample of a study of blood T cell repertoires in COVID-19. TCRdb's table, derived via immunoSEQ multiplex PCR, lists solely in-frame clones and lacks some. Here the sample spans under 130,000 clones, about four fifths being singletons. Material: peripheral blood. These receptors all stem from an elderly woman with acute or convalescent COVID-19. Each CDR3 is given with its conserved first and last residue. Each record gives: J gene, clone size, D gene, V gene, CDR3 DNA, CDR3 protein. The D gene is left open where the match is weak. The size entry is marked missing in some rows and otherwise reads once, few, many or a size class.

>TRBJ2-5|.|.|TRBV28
TGTGCCAGCAGTTTATTAACCAGTTCCCAGTACTTC
CASSLLTSSQYF
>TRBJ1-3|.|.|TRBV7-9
TGTGCCAGCAGCTTACGTGGAGCCTCCTCTGGAAACACCATATATTTT
CASSLRGASSGNTIYF
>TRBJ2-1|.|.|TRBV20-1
TGCAGTGCTACAGCCTACAATGAGCAGTTCTTC
CSATAYNEQFF
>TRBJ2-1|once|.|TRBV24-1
TGTGCCACCAGTGATTCTTTCGGTCATGAGCAGTTCTTC
CATSDSFGHEQFF
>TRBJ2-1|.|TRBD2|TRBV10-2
TGCGCCAGCATGAGGACTAGCGGTGATAAAAATGAGCAGTTCTTC
CASMRTSGDKNEQFF
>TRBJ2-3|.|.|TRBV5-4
TGTGCCAGCAGCTGGCTTCACACAGATACGCAGTATTTT
CASSWLHTDTQYF
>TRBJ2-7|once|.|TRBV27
TGTGCCAGCAGTTTATCGGCTAGCTACGAGCAGTACTTC
CASSLSASYEQYF
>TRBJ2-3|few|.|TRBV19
TGTGCCAGTAGTATAGGAGGCGGGTGGACAGATACGCAGTATTTT
CASSIGGGWTDTQYF
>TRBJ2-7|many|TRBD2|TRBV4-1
TGCGCCAGCAGCCTTGGACTAGCCGCCGCCTACGAGCAGTACTTC
CASSLGLAAAYEQYF
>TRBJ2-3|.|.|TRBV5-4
TGTGCCAGCAGCTTGGTTGCGGGAATCAGAGATACGCAGTATTTT
CASSLVAGIRDTQYF
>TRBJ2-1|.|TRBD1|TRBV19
TGTGCCAGTAGTGGACAGGGGGTCAATGAGCAGTTCTTC
CASSGQGVNEQFF
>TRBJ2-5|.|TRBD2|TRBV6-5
TGTGCCATCGAGGGAGCGGGAGCGGGCGAGACCCAGTACTTC
CAIEGAGAGETQYF
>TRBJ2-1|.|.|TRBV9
TGTGCCAGCAGCGGAGACCCTGGAGGTGAGCAGTTCTTC
CASSGDPGGEQFF
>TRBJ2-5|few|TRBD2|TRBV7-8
TGTGCCAGCAGCATGGATGCGGGAGGGCTCCAAGAGACCCAGTACTTC
CASSMDAGGLQETQYF
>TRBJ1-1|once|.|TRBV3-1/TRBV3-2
TGTGCCAGCAGCCAGGAAGGGGGTGAAGCTTTCTTT
CASSQEGGEAFF
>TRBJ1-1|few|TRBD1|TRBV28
TGTGCCAGCAGTTCACCGGGACAGGGGGGTCTCACTGAAGCTTTCTTT
CASSSPGQGGLTEAFF
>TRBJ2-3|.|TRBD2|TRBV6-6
TGTGCCAGCAGTCAACCTAGGACTAGCGGGTTGTCTAGCACAGATACGCAGTATTTT
CASSQPRTSGLSSTDTQYF
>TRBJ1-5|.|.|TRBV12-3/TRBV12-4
TGTGCCAGCAGTAGAGAGACAACCCAGCCCCAGCATTTT
CASSRETTQPQHF
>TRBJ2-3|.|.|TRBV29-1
TGCAGCGTTGGAGACCGGGACTTAAAGCCAGATACGCAGTATTTT
CSVGDRDLKPDTQYF
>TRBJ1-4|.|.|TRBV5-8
TGTGCCAGCAGCCCTGGAACAGGGAAAACTAATGAAAAACTGTTTTTT
CASSPGTGKTNEKLFF
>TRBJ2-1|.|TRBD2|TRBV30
TGTGCCTGGGTCGGGACTAGCGGGTTGAGCTCCTACAATGAGCAGTTCTTC
CAWVGTSGLSSYNEQFF
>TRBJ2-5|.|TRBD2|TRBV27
TGTGCCAGCAGTTTGTTTAGCGGGGAAGAGACCCAGTACTTC
CASSLFSGEETQYF
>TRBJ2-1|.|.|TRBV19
TGTGCCAGTAGTATTGATACTAGCCTGTACAATGAGCAGTTCTTC
CASSIDTSLYNEQFF
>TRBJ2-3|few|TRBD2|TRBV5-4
TGTGCCAGCAGCGAGAGACTAGCGGGAGGTAGGGATACGCAGTATTTT
CASSERLAGGRDTQYF
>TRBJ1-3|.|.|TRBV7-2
TGTGCCAGCAAGGGGGTCTCTGGAAACACCATATATTTT
CASKGVSGNTIYF
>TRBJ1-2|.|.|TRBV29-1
TGCAGCGTTGAAAGAGGTAGCAACTATGGCTACACCTTC
CSVERGSNYGYTF
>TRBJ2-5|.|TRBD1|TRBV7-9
TGTGCCAGCAGCTTAGAGCGGACAGGGGGTGCGGAGACCCAGTACTTC
CASSLERTGGAETQYF
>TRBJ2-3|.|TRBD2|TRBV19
TGTGCCAGTAGACCCCGGTTTAGCGGGAGCCCAGATACGCAGTATTTT
CASRPRFSGSPDTQYF
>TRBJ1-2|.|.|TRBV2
TGTGCCAGCAGTGTGGGTGGGCAGTTCTATGGCTACACCTTC
CASSVGGQFYGYTF
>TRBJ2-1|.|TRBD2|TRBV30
TGTGCCTGGAGGGGACTAGCGGCATACAATGAGCAGTTCTTC
CAWRGLAAYNEQFF
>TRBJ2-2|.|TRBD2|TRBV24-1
TGTGCCACCAGTGATTTAGGACTAGCGGGAGGGAACACCGGGGAGCTGTTTTTT
CATSDLGLAGGNTGELFF
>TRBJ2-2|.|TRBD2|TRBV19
TGTGCCAGTAGTATAGAAGGCGGGAGGGGCACCGGGGAGCTGTTTTTT
CASSIEGGRGTGELFF
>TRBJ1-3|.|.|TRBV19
TGTGCCAGTAGTATAAGGGGACTCTCTGGAAACACCATATATTTT
CASSIRGLSGNTIYF
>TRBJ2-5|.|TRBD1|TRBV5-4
TGTGCCAGCAGCCATTCTAGACAGGGGGGAGTAGAGACCCAGTACTTC
CASSHSRQGGVETQYF
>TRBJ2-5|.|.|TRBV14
TGTGCCAGCAGCCAAGAAAGGACACCGAGTGAGACCCAGTACTTC
CASSQERTPSETQYF
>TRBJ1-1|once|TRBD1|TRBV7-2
TGTGCCAGCAGCTTATCTCCGGGACAGGGGTCTGAAGCTTTCTTT
CASSLSPGQGSEAFF
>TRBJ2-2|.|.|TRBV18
TGTGCCAGTCTACCCGAGGCCGGGGAGCTGTTTTTT
CASLPEAGELFF
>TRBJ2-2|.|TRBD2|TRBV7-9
TGTGCCAGCAGCTTGGGACTAGCGGAGAACACCGGGGAGCTGTTTTTT
CASSLGLAENTGELFF
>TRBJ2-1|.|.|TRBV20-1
TGCAGTGCTAGTGAAGGGGTCTCCTACAATGAGCAGTTCTTC
CSASEGVSYNEQFF